Listed below are T cell receptor beta chains from one sample, sequenced in a study of CD8 T cells in Susac syndrome. TCRdb passed the immunoSEQ multiplex PCR reads through MiXCR, listing each CDR3 protein once. There are a few hundred thousand distinct CDR3 sequences in the sample; about 96% occur only once, and 0.095% lies in the top ten. Sequencing was performed on CD4+ T cells from PBMCs. All receptors derive from a human donor with multiple sclerosis. The conserved cysteine and the conserved F or W are not part of the CDR3 here.

V gene,CDR3 protein
TRBV12-3/TRBV12-4,ASSPTALRGGADTQY
TRBV27,ASSLRAYEQY
TRBV15,ATSGKRDDLGYGNQPQH
TRBV4-1,ASSQAGQGGAF
TRBV12-5,ASGQPGISGANVLT
TRBV20-1,SARPGSAYEQY
TRBV20-1,SAPTGTETQY
TRBV11-2,ASSFLLGVAGGLFPPEQY
TRBV18,ASSPKDGYNEQF
TRBV15,ATSRRQGDQPQH
TRBV7-9,ASSLADRPRAF
TRBV12-3/TRBV12-4,ASSMTGQNYGYT
TRBV6-1,ASSPAGLVQPQH
TRBV27,ASSKVWANTEAF
TRBV30,AWSVRSNYGYT
TRBV5-1,ASSLTGPNYGYT
TRBV5-1,ASSFSRWRGARGYT
TRBV27,ASSFQGGTYNEQF
TRBV9,ASSPLAGRGETQY
TRBV3-1,ASTLQGQNTEAF
TRBV7-9,ASSLGTGHEAF
TRBV29-1,SVAGKVWNTEAF
TRBV6-5,ASSRLASRNEQF
TRBV12-3/TRBV12-4,ASTVSGANVLT
TRBV12-3/TRBV12-4,STGLPTEAF
TRBV30,AWSAGQRAQDEQY
TRBV28,ASSQTDTQY
TRBV29-1,SVVANNYGYT
TRBV9,ASSVVEGPYSPLH
TRBV20-1,GGLAEYEQY
TRBV3-1,ASSPRPANYGYT
TRBV3-1,ASSPGTARAYGYT
TRBV27,ASRQMAPGYNEQF
TRBV12-3/TRBV12-4,AAGRGISGANVLT
TRBV27,ASSLGRDEQF
TRBV20-1,SAQGQGNQPQH
TRBV5-1,ASSLGDTRDTQY
TRBV19,ASSVTSGTADAKY
TRBV3-1,ASSQDGGPNTEAF